The TCR beta chain described here comes from a study of CD8+CD57+ T cells in acquired aplastic anemia (dated by TCRdb to between 2018 and 2020). Background on the whole study: On average, sorted CD4+ and CD8+ cells yielded 3.2 ug of extracted DNA, with a range of roughly 0.17 to 30 ug. A CD8+CD57+ expansion meant a frequency higher than the mean frequency seen in healthy subjects. Findings and caveats that apply to the study as a whole: Around 31 CD8+ CDR3 sequences were shared between patients and controls but appeared highly expressed in patients and within their immunodominant clones. CD8+ Simpson's diversity did not differ significantly between patients and healthy controls (P=0.060).

Patients chosen for sequencing had shown expansion of CD8+CD57+ cells by flow cytometry. Every patient had a diagnosis of severe acquired aplastic anemia based on International Study of Aplastic Anemia and Agranulocytosis and Camitta criteria. At the time blood was sampled, none of the patients had received any therapy. TCR repertoires of sorted CD4+ and CD8+ blood T cells from severe aplastic anemia patients and healthy subjects were deep-sequenced in the study. Patients were enrolled under clinicaltrials.gov protocols 00001620, 01623167, 00001397, 00071045, 00081523 and 00961064 in the USA. Ficoll-Paque density gradient centrifugation was used to isolate peripheral blood mononuclear cells. Before DNA was extracted, CD4+ and CD8+ T cells were sorted using either FACS or magnetic beads. Genomic DNA was used as template for profiling of TCR beta VDJ combinations and CDR3 sequences. TCR repertoire sequencing was run on an Illumina HiSeq 2000. The source study handled its data this way. Repertoire assessment relied on Simpson's diversity index, CDR3 size and DJ length profiles, and TRBV/TRBJ rearrangement plots. Whichever DNA sequence was most abundant in the deep sequencing data was defined as the immunodominant clone. CDR3 amino acid sequences were screened for sharing across subjects and were compared with published repertoires and the VDJdb database. TCRdb took the public reads, trimmed them with fastp at Q25, ran MiXCR for clone calling and kept in-frame beta chains. All rows with the same CDR3 protein become a single entry with the most common DNA and genes. The V and J calls and clone size are TCRdb's, not the authors'. In this sample the table shows about 470,000 distinct CDR3 sequences, over 25% of which occur a single time. Under 0.95% of the sample is in the top ten clones.

In its sample, this clonotype was seen many times. This clone's antigen is unknown. Per-nucleotide qualities are absent, and no much larger clonotype sits a single base away. Inclusive of the bounding cysteine and phenylalanine, the CDR3 is 17 residues long. Of the read, only the CDR3 DNA is kept; its 51 bases are in frame from base 1. For CDR1 and CDR2, the germline V gene (reference sequence) lists WNHNN and SYGVQD. Clipping removes 2 bases from V and 4 bases from J, with 8 as the unmatched junction base count. Sequencing used sorted CD4+, CD8+, or CD8+CD57+ T cells (not recorded which) from PBMCs. This receptor was identified in a human donor with aplastic anemia. The chain is made from TRBV10-1 and TRBJ2-1, with 10 bases matching TRBD2. Here is the DNA: TGCGCCAGCAGTGAGGACCTTAGCGGGAGGAATTACAATGAGCAGTTCTTC. It translates to CASSEDLSGRNYNEQFF.